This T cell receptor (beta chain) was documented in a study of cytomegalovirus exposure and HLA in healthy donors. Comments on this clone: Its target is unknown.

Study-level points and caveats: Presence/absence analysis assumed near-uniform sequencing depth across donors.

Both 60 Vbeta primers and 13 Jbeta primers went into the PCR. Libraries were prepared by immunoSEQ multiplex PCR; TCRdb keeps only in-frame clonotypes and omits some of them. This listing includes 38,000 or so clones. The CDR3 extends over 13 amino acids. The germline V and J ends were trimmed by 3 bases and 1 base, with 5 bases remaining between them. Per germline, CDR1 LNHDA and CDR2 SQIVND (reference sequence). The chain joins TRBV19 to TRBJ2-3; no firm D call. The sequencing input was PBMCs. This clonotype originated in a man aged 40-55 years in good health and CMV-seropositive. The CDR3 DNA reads TGTGCCAGTAGTATCCCGGGCACAGATACGCAGTATTTT. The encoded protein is CASSIPGTDTQYF.